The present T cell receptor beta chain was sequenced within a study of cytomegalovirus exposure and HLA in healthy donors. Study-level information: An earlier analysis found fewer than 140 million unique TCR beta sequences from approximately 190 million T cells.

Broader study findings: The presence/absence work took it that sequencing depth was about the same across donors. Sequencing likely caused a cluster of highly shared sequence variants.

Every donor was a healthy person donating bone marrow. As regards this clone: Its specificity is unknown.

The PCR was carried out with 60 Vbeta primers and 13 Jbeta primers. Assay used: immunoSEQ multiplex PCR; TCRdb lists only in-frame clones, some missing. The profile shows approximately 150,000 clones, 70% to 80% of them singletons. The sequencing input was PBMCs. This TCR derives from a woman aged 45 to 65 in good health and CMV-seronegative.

The CDR3 region has the DNA TGTGCCAGCAGCATTACTATACGTGCAACTAATGAAAAACTGTTTTTT. Translating gives CASSITIRATNEKLFF. The rearrangement uses TRBV7-2 and TRBJ1-4, with D unclear. This CDR3 is built from 16 residues. The germline gives CDR1 SGHTA, CDR2 FQGNSA. Trimming took off 5 bases at V and 0 bases at J, with 13 bases between the two ends.